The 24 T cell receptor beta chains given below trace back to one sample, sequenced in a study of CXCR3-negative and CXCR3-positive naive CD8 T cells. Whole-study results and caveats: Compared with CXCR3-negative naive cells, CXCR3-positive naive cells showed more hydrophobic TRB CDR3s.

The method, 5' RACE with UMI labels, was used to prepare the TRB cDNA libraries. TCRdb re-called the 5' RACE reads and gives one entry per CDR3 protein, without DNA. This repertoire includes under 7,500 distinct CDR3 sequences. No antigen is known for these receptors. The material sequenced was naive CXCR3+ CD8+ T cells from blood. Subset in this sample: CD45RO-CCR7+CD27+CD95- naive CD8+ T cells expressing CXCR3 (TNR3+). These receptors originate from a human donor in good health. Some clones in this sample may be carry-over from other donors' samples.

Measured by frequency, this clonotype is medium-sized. The CDR3 loop is CASSPPSEQFF. The chain has TRBV7-2 and TRBJ2-1; TCRdb's D call, TRBD2, is unchecked because there is no DNA. The germline V gene has CDR1 SGHTA and CDR2 FQGNSA. The CDR3 has 11 amino acids.

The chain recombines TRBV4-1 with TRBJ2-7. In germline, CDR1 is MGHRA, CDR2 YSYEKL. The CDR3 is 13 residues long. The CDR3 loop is CASSQEFGYEQYF.

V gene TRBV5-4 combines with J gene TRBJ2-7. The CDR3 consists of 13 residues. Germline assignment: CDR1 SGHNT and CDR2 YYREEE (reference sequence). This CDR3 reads CASSSDGYYEQYF.

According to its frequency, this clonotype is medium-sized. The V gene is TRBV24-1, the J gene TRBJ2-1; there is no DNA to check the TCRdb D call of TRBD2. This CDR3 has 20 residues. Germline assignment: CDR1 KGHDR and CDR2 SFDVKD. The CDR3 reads CATSDSLRLAGGLMYNEQFF.

The CDR3 region is CSVELRQGLETQYF. This chain uses TRBV29-1 with TRBJ2-5; TCRdb proposes TRBD1, but this gene call is untestable without DNA. Germline assignment: CDR1 SQVTM and CDR2 ANQGSEA. The CDR3 has 14 residues. The entire variable domain, with the rest obtained from reference TRBV29-1 and TRBJ2-5, is as follows: SAVISQKPSRDICQRGTSLTIQCQVDSQVTMMFWYRQQPGQSLTLIATANQGSEATYESGFVIDKFPISRPNLTFSTLTVSNMSPEDSSIYLCSVELRQGLETQYFGPGTRLLVL.

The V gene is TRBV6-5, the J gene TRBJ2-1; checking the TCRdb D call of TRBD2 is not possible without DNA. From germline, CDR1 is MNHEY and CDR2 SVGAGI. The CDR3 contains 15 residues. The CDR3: CASSLAGEGYNEQFF.

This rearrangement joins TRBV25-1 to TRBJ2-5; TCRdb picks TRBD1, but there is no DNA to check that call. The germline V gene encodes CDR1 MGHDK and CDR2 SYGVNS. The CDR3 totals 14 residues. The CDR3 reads CASSENGAGETQYF.

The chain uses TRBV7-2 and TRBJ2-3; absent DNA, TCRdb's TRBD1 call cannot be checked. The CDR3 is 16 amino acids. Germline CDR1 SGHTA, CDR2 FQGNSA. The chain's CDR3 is CASRRQGANRADTQYF.

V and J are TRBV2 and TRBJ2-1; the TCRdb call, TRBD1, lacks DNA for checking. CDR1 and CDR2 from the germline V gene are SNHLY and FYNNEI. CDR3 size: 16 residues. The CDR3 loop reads CASSERGPAIVDEQFF.

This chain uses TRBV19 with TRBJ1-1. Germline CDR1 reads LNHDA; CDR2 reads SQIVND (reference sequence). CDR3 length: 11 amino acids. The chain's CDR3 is CASSIGEEAFF.

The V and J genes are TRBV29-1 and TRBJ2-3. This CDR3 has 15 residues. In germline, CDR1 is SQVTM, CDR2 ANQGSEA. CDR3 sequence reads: CSVVIQSWEPDTQYF.

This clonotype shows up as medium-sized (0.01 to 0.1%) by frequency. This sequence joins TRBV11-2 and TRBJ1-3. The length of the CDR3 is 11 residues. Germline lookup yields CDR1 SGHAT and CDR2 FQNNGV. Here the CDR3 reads CASSLGNTIYF.

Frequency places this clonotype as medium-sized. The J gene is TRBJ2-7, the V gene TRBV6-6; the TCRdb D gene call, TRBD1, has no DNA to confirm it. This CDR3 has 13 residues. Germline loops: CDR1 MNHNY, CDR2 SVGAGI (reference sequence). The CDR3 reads CASSAGGGNEQYF.

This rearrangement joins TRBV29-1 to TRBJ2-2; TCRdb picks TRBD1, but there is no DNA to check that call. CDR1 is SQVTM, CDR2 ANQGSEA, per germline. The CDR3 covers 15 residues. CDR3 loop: CSVSTGISNTGELFF.

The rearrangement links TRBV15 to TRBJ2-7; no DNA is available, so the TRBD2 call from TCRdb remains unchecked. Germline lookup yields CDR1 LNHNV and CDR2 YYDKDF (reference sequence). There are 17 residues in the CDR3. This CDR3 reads CATSGLAEGGLQYEQYF.

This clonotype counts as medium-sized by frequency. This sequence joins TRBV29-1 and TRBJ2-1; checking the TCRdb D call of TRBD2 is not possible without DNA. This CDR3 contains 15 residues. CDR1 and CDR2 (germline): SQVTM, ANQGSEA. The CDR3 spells CSALDLARGYNEQFF.

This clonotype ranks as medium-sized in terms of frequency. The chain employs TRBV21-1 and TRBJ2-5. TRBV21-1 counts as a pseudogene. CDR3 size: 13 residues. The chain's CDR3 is CAYKVRNQETQYF.

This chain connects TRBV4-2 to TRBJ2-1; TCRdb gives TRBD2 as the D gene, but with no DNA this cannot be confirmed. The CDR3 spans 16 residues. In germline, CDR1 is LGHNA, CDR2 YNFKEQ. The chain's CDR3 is CASSQDPIAGYNEQFF.

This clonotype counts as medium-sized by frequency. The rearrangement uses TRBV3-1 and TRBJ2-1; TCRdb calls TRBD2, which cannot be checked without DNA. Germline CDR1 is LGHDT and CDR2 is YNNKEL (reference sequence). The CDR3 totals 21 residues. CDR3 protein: CASSQEVGLAGVIGQINEQFF.

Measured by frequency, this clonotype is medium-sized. The CDR3 spells CSVAGIYGYTF. The gene calls are TRBV29-1 and TRBJ1-2; TCRdb gives TRBD1 as the D gene, but with no DNA this cannot be confirmed. CDR3 length: 11 amino acids. CDR1 and CDR2 (germline): SQVTM, ANQGSEA.

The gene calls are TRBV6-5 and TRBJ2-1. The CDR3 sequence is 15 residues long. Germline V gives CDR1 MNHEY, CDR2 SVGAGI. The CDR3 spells CASSYGSYGYNEQFF.

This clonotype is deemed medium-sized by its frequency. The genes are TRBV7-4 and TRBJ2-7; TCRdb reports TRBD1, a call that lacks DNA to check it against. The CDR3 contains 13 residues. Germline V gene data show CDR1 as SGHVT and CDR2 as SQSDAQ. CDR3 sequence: CASSLATGHKQYF. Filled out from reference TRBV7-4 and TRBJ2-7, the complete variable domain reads GAGVSQSPRYKVAKRGRDVALRCDSISGHVTLYWYRQTLGQGSEVLTYSQSDAQRDKSGRPSGRFSAERPERSVSTLKIQRTEQGDSAVYLCASSLATGHKQYFGPGTRLTVT.

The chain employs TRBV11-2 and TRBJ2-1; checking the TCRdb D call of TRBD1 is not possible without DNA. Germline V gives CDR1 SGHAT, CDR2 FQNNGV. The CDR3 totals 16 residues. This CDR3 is CASSLDWDRPPGEQYF.

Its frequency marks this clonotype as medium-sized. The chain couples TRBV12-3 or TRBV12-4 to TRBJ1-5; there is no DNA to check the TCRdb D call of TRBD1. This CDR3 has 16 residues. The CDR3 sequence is CANILIAPTSNQPQHF.